One sample yielded the 20 T cell receptor beta chains listed below, sequenced in a study of monozygotic twins with inflammatory bowel disease. For each CDR3 protein, TCRdb gives one entry from its re-call of the 5' RACE reads, without DNA. The sample holds under 200,000 distinct CDR3 sequences. Specimen: blood. The receptors originated from a human donor with ulcerative colitis or Crohn's disease, or a healthy co-twin of an affected twin (not recorded which).

The chain has TRBV24-1 and TRBJ2-1; no DNA is available, so the TRBD2 call from TCRdb remains unchecked. The CDR3 is 17 residues long. From germline, CDR1 is KGHDR and CDR2 SFDVKD. CDR3 residues: CATSYSRLAGANNEQFF.

The chain recombines TRBV5-1 with TRBJ2-7; TCRdb lists TRBD1, though no DNA is available to test this call. CDR3 length: 14 amino acids. Germline CDR1 reads SGHRS; CDR2 reads YFSETQ. The CDR3 protein is CASSLNRESYKQYF.

The genes are TRBV12-3 or TRBV12-4 and TRBJ1-2; TCRdb's D gene call, TRBD1, goes unchecked for lack of DNA. This CDR3 is 13 amino acids long. CDR3 loop: CASSFGQGGGYTF.

This sequence joins TRBV20-1 and TRBJ2-7; there is no DNA to check the TCRdb D call of TRBD1. This CDR3 is built from 14 residues. Per the germline V gene, CDR1 is DFQATT and CDR2 is SNEGSKA (reference sequence). The CDR3: CSARVRDRHYEQYF.

CDR3 loop: CASSLRTGEQYF. The chain has TRBV7-8 and TRBJ2-7. The CDR3 spans 12 residues. The germline V gene encodes CDR1 SGHVS and CDR2 FQNEAQ.

The V and J genes are TRBV15 and TRBJ2-1. In germline, CDR1 is LNHNV, CDR2 YYDKDF (reference sequence). The CDR3 spans 12 residues. CDR3 protein: CATSETNGEQFF.

J is TRBJ1-2 and V is TRBV6-6. CDR1 and CDR2 (germline): MNHNY, SVGAGI (reference sequence). The CDR3 is made up of 12 amino acids. The CDR3 region is CASSTANYGYTF.

The chain carries TRBV20-1 and TRBJ1-1; without DNA, the TCRdb call of TRBD1 cannot be checked. Germline loops: CDR1 DFQATT, CDR2 SNEGSKA (reference sequence). The length of the CDR3 is 13 residues. This CDR3 is CSARQGAGTEAFF.

The chain joins TRBV7-9 to TRBJ1-1; the D call of TRBD1 rests on TCRdb alone, since no DNA is present to check it. Germline V gives CDR1 SEHNR, CDR2 FQNEAQ (reference sequence). This CDR3 comprises 16 residues. The CDR3 sequence is CASSPHRGEGNTEAFF.

The rearrangement uses TRBV18 and TRBJ2-1; TCRdb's D call of TRBD1 is untestable without DNA. The CDR3 length is 14 residues. Per germline, CDR1 KGHSH and CDR2 LQKENI. The CDR3 spells CASSPPIRGNEQFF.

The genes are TRBV7-7 and TRBJ2-5. Per germline, CDR1 SSHAT and CDR2 FNYEAQ (reference sequence). The CDR3 totals 13 residues. CDR3: CASSLVAQETQYF.

J is TRBJ2-7 and V is TRBV3-1; TCRdb's D call, TRBD1, is unchecked because there is no DNA. The CDR3 loop spans 13 amino acids. Looked up from germline, CDR1 is LGHDT and CDR2 is YNNKEL (reference sequence). Here the CDR3 reads CASSRTGNSEQYF.

The chain has TRBV28 and TRBJ1-2; TCRdb selects TRBD1, and the lack of DNA leaves this call unchecked. CDR3 length: 15 amino acids. Per germline, CDR1 MDHEN and CDR2 SYDVKM. The CDR3 sequence is CASSFQDRGNYGYTF.

The rearrangement joins TRBV29-1 to TRBJ1-5; checking the TCRdb D call of TRBD1 is not possible without DNA. Germline loops: CDR1 SQVTM, CDR2 ANQGSEA. There are 13 residues in the CDR3. The CDR3: CSVSRGGNQPQHF.

This sequence joins TRBV6-2 or TRBV6-3 and TRBJ2-2. Germline V lookup: CDR1 MNHEY, CDR2 SVGEGT. The CDR3 sequence is 15 residues long. The CDR3 region is CASTRFPANTGELFF.

The genes are TRBV10-3 and TRBJ2-7; checking the TCRdb D call of TRBD2 is not possible without DNA. Germline CDR1 ENHRY, CDR2 SYGVKD. The CDR3 is 11 residues long. CDR3 loop: CAIRTRDEQYF.

The chain recombines TRBV6-2 or TRBV6-3 with TRBJ1-1; the TRBD1 assignment by TCRdb is unverifiable without DNA. The CDR3 loop spans 15 amino acids. Germline CDR1 and CDR2: MNHEY and SVGEGT. CDR3 protein: CASSYAPRTNTEAFF.

The gene calls are TRBV28 and TRBJ2-3; TCRdb's D call of TRBD2 is untestable without DNA. CDR1 is MDHEN and CDR2 is SYDVKM in the germline V gene. The CDR3 consists of 18 residues. The CDR3 reads CASSLPRLAGENTDTQYF.

The CDR3 loop is CASTRRTSNPNEQFF. J is TRBJ2-1 and V is TRBV7-8; TCRdb picks TRBD2, but there is no DNA to check that call. This CDR3 is built from 15 residues. CDR1 SGHVS and CDR2 FQNEAQ come from the germline V gene.

V gene TRBV4-3 combines with J gene TRBJ2-2; no DNA is available, so the TRBD2 call from TCRdb remains unchecked. The CDR3 is 17 residues long. Germline V CDR1 and CDR2: LGHNA, YSLEER. The CDR3 sequence is CASSQAGLALNTGELFF.